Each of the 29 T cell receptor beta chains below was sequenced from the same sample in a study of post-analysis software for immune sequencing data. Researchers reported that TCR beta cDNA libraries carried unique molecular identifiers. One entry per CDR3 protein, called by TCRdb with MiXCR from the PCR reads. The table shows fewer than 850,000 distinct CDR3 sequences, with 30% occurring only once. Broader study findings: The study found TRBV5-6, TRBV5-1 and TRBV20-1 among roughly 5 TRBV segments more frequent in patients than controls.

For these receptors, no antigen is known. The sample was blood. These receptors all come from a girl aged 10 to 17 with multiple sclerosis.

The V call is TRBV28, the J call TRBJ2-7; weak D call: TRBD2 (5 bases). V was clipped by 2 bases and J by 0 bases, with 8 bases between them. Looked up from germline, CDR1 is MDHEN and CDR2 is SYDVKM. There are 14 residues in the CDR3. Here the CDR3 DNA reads TGTGCCAGCAGTTTAGTTAGCGTCTCCTACGAGCAGTACTTC. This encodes CASSLVSVSYEQYF.

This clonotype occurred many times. The CDR3, as DNA: TGTGCCAGCAGTTACTCCCAGCGCCCGAGCACAGATACGCAGTATTTT. Its protein is CASSYSQRPSTDTQYF. This chain uses TRBV6-2 or TRBV6-3 with TRBJ2-3; no clear D gene. Germline-derived CDR1 and CDR2 are MNHEY and SVGEGT. This CDR3 has 16 amino acids. Trimming took off 0 bases at V and 0 bases at J, with 10 bases between the two ends.

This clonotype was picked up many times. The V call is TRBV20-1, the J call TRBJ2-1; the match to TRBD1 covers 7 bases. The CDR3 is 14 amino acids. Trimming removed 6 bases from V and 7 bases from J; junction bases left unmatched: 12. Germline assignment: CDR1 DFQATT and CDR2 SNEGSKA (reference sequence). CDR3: CSAFTGTDDNEQFF. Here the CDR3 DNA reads TGCAGTGCCTTTACCGGGACAGACGATAATGAGCAGTTCTTC.

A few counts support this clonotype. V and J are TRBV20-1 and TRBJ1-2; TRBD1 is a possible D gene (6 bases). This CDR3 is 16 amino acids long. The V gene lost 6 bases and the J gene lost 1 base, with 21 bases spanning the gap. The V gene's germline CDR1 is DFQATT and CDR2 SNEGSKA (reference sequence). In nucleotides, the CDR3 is TGCAGTGCCAGGGAGACACAGGGCCCGTTTAACTATGGCTACACCTTC. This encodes CSARETQGPFNYGYTF.

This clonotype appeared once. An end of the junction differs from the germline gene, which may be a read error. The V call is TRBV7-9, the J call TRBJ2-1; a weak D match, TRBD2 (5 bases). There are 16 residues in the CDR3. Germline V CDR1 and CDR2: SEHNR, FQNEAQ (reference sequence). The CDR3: CASSFVRGRGHNEQFF. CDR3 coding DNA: TGTGCCAGCAGCTTCGTGCGAGGGAGAGGGCACAATGAGCAGTTTTTC.

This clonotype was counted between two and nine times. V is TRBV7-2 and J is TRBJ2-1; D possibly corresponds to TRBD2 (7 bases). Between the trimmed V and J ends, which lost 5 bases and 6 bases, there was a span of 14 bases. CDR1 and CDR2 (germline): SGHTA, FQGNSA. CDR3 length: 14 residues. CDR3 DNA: TGTGCCAGCAGCCATGGGGGGGCGGTCAATGAGCAGTTCTTC. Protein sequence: CASSHGGAVNEQFF.

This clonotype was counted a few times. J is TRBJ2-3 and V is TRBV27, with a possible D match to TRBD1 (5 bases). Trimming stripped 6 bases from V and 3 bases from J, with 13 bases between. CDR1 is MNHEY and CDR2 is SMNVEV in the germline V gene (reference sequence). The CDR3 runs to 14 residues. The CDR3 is CASRSWQGTDTQYF. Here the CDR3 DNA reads TGTGCCAGCAGGAGTTGGCAGGGAACAGATACGCAGTATTTT.

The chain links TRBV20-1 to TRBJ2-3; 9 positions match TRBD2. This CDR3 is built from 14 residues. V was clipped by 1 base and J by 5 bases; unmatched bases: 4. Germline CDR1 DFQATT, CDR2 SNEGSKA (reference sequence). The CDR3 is CSARASGVRDTQYF. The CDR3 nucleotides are TGCAGTGCTAGAGCTAGCGGGGTCAGAGATACGCAGTATTTT.

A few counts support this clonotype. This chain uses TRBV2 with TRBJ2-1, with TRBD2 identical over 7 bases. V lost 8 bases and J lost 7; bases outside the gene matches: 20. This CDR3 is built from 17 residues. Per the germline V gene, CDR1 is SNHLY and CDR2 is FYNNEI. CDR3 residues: CASFGDYSFGTGNEQFF. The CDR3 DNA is TGTGCCAGCTTCGGGGACTACTCGTTTGGGACTGGGAATGAGCAGTTCTTC.

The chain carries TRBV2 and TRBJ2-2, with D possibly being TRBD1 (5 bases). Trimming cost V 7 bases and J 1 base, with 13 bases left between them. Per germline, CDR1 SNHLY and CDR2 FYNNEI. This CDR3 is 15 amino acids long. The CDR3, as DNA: TGTGCCAGCAAGGCAGGGATCAGGAACACCGGGGAGCTGTTTTTT. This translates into CASKAGIRNTGELFF.

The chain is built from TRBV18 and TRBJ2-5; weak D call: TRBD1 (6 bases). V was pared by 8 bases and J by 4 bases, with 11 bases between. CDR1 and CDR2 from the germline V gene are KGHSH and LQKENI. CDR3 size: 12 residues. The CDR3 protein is CASTGNGETQYF. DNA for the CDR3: TGTGCCAGCACAGGGAACGGAGAGACCCAGTACTTC.

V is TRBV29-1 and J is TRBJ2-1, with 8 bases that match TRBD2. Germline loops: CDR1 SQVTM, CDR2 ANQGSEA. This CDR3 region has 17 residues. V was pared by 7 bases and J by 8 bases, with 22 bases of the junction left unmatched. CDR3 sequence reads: CSGHLTGRAGVGHEQFF. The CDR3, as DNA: TGCAGCGGGCACCTAACAGGACGAGCGGGAGTTGGCCATGAGCAGTTCTTC.

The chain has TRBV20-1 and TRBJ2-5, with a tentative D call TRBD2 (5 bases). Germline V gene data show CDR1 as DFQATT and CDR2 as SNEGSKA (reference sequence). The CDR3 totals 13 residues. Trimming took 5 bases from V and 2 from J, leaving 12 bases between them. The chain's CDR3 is CSAGGQPQETQYF. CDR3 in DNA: TGCAGTGCTGGCGGGCAGCCACAAGAGACCCAGTACTTC.

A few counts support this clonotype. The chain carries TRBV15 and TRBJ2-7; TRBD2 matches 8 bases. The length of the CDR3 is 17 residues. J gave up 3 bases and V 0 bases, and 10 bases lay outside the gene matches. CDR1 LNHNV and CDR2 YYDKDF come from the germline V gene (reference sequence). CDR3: CATSRDPPGLAFYEQYF. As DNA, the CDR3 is TGTGCCACCAGCAGAGATCCCCCTGGACTAGCATTCTACGAGCAGTACTTC.

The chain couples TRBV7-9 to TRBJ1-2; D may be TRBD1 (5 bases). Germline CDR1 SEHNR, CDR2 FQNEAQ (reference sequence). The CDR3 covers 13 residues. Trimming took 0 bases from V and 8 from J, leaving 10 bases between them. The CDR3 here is CASSLAGREGYTF. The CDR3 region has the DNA TGTGCCAGCAGCTTAGCGGGGCGCGAGGGCTACACCTTC.

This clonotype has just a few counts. The CDR3: CASSLVSARGNYEQYF. The CDR3 DNA follows: TGTGCCAGCAGCTTGGTTTCTGCACGGGGAAACTACGAGCAGTACTTC. This chain joins TRBV5-5 and TRBJ2-7; TRBD2 might be the D (5 bases). The CDR3 has 16 amino acids. CDR1 is SGHKS and CDR2 is YYEKEE in the germline V gene (reference sequence). V was cut by 0 bases and J by 3 bases, with 16 bases left in between.

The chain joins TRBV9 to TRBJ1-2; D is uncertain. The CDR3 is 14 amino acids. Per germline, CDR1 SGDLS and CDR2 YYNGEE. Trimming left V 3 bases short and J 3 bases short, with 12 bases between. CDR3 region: CASSGEGLHYGYTF. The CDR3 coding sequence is TGTGCCAGCAGCGGGGAAGGGCTCCACTATGGCTACACCTTC.

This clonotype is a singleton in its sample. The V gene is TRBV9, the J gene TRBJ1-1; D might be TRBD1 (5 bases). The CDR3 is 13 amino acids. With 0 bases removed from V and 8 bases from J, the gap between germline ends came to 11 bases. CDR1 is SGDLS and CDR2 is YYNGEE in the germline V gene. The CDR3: CASSVEATGEAFF. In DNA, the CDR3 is TGTGCCAGCAGCGTAGAGGCTACAGGCGAAGCTTTCTTT.

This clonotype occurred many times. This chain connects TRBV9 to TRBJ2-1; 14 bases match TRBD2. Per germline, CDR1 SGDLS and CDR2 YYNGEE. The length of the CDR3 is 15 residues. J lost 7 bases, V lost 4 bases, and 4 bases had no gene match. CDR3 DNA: TGTGCCAGCAGCCCCCGACTAGCGGGAGGGAATGAGCAGTTCTTC. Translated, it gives CASSPRLAGGNEQFF.

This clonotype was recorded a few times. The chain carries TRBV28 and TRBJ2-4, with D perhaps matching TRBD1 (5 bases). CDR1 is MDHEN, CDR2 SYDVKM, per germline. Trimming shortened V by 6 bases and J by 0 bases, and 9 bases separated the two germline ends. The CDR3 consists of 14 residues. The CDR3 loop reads CASRDSLAKNIQYF. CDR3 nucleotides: TGTGCCAGCAGAGACAGTTTAGCCAAAAACATTCAGTACTTC.

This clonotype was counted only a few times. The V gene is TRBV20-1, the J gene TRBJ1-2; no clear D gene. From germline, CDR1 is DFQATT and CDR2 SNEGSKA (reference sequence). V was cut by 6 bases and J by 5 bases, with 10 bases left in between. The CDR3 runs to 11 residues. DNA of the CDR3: TGCAGTGCGGGAGGTCTGTATGGCTACACCTTC. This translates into CSAGGLYGYTF.

For the CDR3, the DNA is TGTGCCAGCAGCTTCAATAGACAGGGAGATGGCTACACCTTC. Amino acids: CASSFNRQGDGYTF. This chain links TRBV7-2 with TRBJ1-2, with 7 bases lining up with TRBD1. Germline V gene data show CDR1 as SGHTA and CDR2 as FQGNSA. J lost 6 bases, V lost 3 bases, and 7 bases had no gene match. The CDR3 is 14 amino acids.

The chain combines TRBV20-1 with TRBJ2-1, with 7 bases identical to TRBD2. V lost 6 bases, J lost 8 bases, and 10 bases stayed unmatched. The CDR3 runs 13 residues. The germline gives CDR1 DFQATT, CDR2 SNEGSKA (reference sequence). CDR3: CSAWERERDEQFF. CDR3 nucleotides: TGCAGTGCCTGGGAGCGGGAAAGAGATGAGCAGTTCTTC.

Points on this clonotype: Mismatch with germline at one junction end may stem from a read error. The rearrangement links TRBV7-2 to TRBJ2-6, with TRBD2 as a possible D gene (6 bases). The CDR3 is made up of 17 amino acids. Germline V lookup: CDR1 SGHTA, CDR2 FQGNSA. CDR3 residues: CASSLNSGDSGANVRTF. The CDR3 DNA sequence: TGTGCCAGCAGCTTAAATAGCGGAGACTCTGGGGCCAACGTCCGGACTTTC.

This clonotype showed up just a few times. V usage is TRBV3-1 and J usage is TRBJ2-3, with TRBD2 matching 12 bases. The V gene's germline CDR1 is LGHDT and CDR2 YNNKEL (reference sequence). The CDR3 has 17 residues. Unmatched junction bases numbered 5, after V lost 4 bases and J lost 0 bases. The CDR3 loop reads CASSRGLAGSSTDTQYF. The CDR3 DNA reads TGTGCCAGCAGCCGCGGACTAGCGGGGAGTAGCACAGATACGCAGTATTTT.

CDR3 region: CASSLQGIAKNIQYF. In nucleotides, the CDR3 is TGTGCCAGCAGTTTACAGGGGATAGCCAAAAACATTCAGTACTTC. This rearrangement joins TRBV2 to TRBJ2-4; 7 bases are shared with TRBD1. The trim removed 5 bases at V and 0 bases at J, leaving 4 bases unmatched. Germline loops: CDR1 SNHLY, CDR2 FYNNEI. The CDR3 runs to 15 residues.

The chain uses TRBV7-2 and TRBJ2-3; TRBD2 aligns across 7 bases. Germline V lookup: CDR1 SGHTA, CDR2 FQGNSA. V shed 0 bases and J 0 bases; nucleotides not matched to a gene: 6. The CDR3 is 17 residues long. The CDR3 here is CASSLALSGSSTDTQYF. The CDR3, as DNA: TGTGCCAGCAGCTTAGCCCTTAGCGGGTCGAGCACAGATACGCAGTATTTT.

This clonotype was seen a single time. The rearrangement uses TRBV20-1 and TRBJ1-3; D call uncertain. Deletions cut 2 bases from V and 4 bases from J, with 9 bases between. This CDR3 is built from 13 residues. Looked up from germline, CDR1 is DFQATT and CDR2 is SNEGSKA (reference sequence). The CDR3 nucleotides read TGCAGTGCTAGAATAAACCCCGGAAACACCATATATTTT. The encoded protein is CSARINPGNTIYF.

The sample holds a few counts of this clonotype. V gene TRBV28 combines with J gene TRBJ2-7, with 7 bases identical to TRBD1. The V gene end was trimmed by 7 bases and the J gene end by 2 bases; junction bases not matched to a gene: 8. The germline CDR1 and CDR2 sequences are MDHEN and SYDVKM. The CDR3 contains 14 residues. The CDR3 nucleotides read TGTGCCAGCACCTCCTCCGGGACAGCCTACGAGCAGTACTTC. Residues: CASTSSGTAYEQYF.